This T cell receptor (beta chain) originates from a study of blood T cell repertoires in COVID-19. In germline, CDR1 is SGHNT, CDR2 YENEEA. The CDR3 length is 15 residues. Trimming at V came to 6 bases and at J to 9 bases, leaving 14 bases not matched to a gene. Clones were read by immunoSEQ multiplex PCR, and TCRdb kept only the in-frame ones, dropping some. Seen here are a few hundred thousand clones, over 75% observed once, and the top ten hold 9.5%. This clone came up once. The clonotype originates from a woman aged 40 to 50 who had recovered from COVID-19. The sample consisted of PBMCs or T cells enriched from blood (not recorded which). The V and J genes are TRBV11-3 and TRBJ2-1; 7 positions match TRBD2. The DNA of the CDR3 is TGTGCCAGCAGTCCTGGGGGGACTAAGGTCGGTGAGCAGTTCTTC. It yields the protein CASSPGGTKVGEQFF. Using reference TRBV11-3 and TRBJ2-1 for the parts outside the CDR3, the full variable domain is EAGVVQSPRYKIIEKKQPVAFWCNPISGHNTLYWYLQNLGQGPELLIRYENEEAVDDSQLPKDRFSAERLKGVDSTLKIQPAELGDSAVYLCASSPGGTKVGEQFFGPGTRLTVL.